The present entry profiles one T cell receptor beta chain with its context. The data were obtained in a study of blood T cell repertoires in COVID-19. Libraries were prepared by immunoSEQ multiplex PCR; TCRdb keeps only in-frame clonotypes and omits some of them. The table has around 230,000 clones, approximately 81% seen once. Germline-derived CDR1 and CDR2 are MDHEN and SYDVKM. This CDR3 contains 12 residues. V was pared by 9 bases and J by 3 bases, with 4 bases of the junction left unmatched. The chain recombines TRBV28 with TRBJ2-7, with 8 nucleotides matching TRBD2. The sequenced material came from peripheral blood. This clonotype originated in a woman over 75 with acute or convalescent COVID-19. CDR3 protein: CASSGTFYEQYF. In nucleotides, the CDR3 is TGTGCCAGTAGCGGGACCTTCTACGAGCAGTACTTC.